A single sample is the source of the 27 T cell receptor beta chains below, sequenced in a study of blood T cell repertoires in COVID-19. Data came from immunoSEQ multiplex PCR; TCRdb stores just in-frame clones and leaves some out. The sample includes roughly 230,000 clones, about four fifths of them seen just once. The source material was peripheral blood. The receptor source for this set is a man aged 45-65 years with active or convalescent COVID-19.

The chain uses TRBV13 and TRBJ2-7; perhaps TRBD2 as D (5 bases). The CDR3 sequence is 14 residues long. Germline V gene lookup returns CDR1 PRHDT and CDR2 FYEKMQ (reference sequence). The V and J ends lost 6 bases and 1 base respectively, with 13 bases between them. The CDR3 protein is CASSSLRESYEQYF. CDR3 nucleotide sequence: TGTGCCAGCAGTTCGTTACGGGAATCCTACGAGCAGTACTTC.

This sequence joins TRBV2 and TRBJ1-3; TRBD1 aligns across 7 bases. Germline CDR1 SNHLY, CDR2 FYNNEI. The CDR3 sequence is 14 residues long. The ends lost 5 bases at V and 3 bases at J; junction bases unmatched: 4. The CDR3: CASSSRTGGNTIYF. In DNA, the CDR3 is TGTGCCAGCAGTTCTCGGACAGGTGGAAACACCATATATTTT. The variable domain in full, completed from reference TRBV2 and TRBJ1-3, reads EPEVTQTPSHQVTQMGQEVILRCVPISNHLYFYWYRQILGQKVEFLVSFYNNEISEKSEIFDDQFSVERPDGSNFTLKIRSTKLEDSAMYFCASSSRTGGNTIYFGEGSWLTVV.

This clone turned up a few times. The chain carries TRBV10-3 and TRBJ1-1; no definite D call. Between the trimmed V and J ends, which lost 7 bases and 5 bases, there was a span of 8 bases. The germline V gene has CDR1 ENHRY and CDR2 SYGVKD. The CDR3 runs 11 residues. The CDR3 bases are TGTGCCATCACCGAGGAAACTGAAGCTTTCTTT. This sequence encodes CAITEETEAFF.

Note on this clone: Within the sample, other DNA sequences also encode this same CDR3. The chain combines TRBV3-1 (or the pseudogene TRBV3-2) with TRBJ1-5, with D unclear. The CDR3 totals 14 residues. Germline assignment: CDR1 LGHDT and CDR2 YNNKEL (reference sequence). Trimming left V 4 bases short and J 2 bases short, with 9 bases between. The CDR3 here is CASSPRGGNQPQHF. As DNA, the CDR3 is TGTGCCAGCAGCCCCCGCGGGGGCAATCAGCCCCAGCATTTT.

This clone was seen once. The gene calls are TRBV11-1 and TRBJ1-1, with no clear D. The V end lost 5 bases, the J end lost 1 base, and 11 bases lay between the germline ends. This CDR3 is 14 amino acids long. Germline CDR1 and CDR2: SGHAT and FQDESV (reference sequence). The CDR3 DNA follows: TGTGCCAGCAGCCCACGGGTCAGGAACACTGAAGCTTTCTTT. As protein: CASSPRVRNTEAFF.

The gene calls are TRBV4-1 and TRBJ2-7; 8 bases are shared with TRBD2. V was clipped by 1 base and J by 4 bases; unmatched bases: 6. The germline CDR1 and CDR2 sequences are MGHRA and YSYEKL. The CDR3 spans 15 residues. The CDR3 region has the DNA TGCGCCAGCAGCCAAGCTAGCGGGTCTGCTTACGAGCAGTACTTC. As protein: CASSQASGSAYEQYF.

This chain links TRBV4-2 with TRBJ1-6, with D perhaps TRBD1 (5 bases). Germline V gene sequence: CDR1 LGHNA, CDR2 YNFKEQ. This CDR3 region has 18 residues. Deletions cut 0 bases from V and 0 bases from J, with 12 bases between. CDR3 protein: CASSQDPGGVSYNSPLHF. CDR3 nucleotide sequence: TGTGCCAGCAGCCAAGATCCGGGAGGGGTCTCCTATAATTCACCCCTCCACTTT.

The V and J genes are TRBV7-3 and TRBJ1-1; TRBD1 is a possible D gene (5 bases). Trimming pared 5 bases from V and 5 bases from J, leaving 12 bases between. Germline loops: CDR1 SGHTA, CDR2 FQGTGA. The CDR3 has 13 amino acids. CDR3 protein: CASSGTYGTEAFF. In DNA, the CDR3 is TGTGCCAGCAGCGGGACTTATGGGACTGAAGCTTTCTTT.

The V call is TRBV7-8, the J call TRBJ2-7; 8 bases are shared with TRBD1. J gave up 4 bases and V 5 bases, and 7 bases lay outside the gene matches. Per the germline V gene, CDR1 is SGHVS and CDR2 is FQNEAQ. The length of the CDR3 is 14 residues. In DNA, the CDR3 is TGTGCCAGCAGCCCACGGACAGGGCTATACGAGCAGTACTTC. This sequence encodes CASSPRTGLYEQYF.

The chain combines TRBV29-1 with TRBJ2-3; D is unresolved. CDR1 and CDR2 from the germline V gene are SQVTM and ANQGSEA. The CDR3 spans 11 residues. V was cut by 2 bases and J by 3 bases, with 3 bases left in between. In DNA, the CDR3 is TGCAGCGTTGAAATAACAGATACGCAGTATTTT. Protein sequence: CSVEITDTQYF.

The chain combines TRBV7-9 with TRBJ1-4, with 9 bases fitting TRBD1. Germline CDR1 reads SEHNR; CDR2 reads FQNEAQ (reference sequence). V lost 7 bases and J lost 7; bases outside the gene matches: 7. The CDR3 runs to 14 residues. The DNA for the CDR3 is TGTGCCAGCACCCTAACAGGGGGCGGTGAAAAACTGTTTTTT. Translation gives CASTLTGGGEKLFF.

The chain uses TRBV5-6 and TRBJ2-7; the match to TRBD2 covers 7 bases. The trim removed 0 bases at V and 3 bases at J, leaving 6 bases unmatched. This CDR3 has 15 amino acids. Germline V gene sequence: CDR1 SGHDT, CDR2 YYEEEE. As DNA, the CDR3 is TGTGCCAGCAGCTTGGCCGGGGGGACGCTCTACGAGCAGTACTTC. This codes for CASSLAGGTLYEQYF.

In this sample, this clone turned up once. The chain joins TRBV7-2 to TRBJ2-3, with D possibly matching TRBD2 (5 bases). This CDR3 region has 15 residues. V was cut by 5 bases and J by 2 bases, with 14 bases left in between. Germline V gene data show CDR1 as SGHTA and CDR2 as FQGNSA. The CDR3 region has the DNA TGTGCCAGCAGCCTTCGGGGTAGCTTCACAGATACGCAGTATTTT. It specifies CASSLRGSFTDTQYF.

J is TRBJ2-1 and V is TRBV6-2 or TRBV6-3; weak D call: TRBD2 (6 bases). Germline V gene lookup returns CDR1 MNHEY and CDR2 SVGEGT. The CDR3 totals 17 residues. The germline V and J ends were trimmed by 2 bases and 0 bases, with 14 bases remaining between them. The DNA for the CDR3 is TGTGCCAGCAGTTACCCTTCAAGCGGGCTCTCCTACAATGAGCAGTTCTTC. Residues: CASSYPSSGLSYNEQFF.

This chain uses TRBV5-1 with TRBJ1-3; a weak D match, TRBD1 (5 bases). This CDR3 is built from 15 residues. From germline, CDR1 is SGHRS and CDR2 YFSETQ. Trimming removed 0 bases at V and 8 bases at J, with 15 bases between. CDR3 sequence reads: CASSLDQGFADTIYF. CDR3 bases: TGCGCCAGCAGCTTGGACCAGGGATTTGCGGACACCATATATTTT. Complete variable domain (other parts from reference TRBV5-1 and TRBJ1-3): KAGVTQTPRYLIKTRGQQVTLSCSPISGHRSVSWYQQTPGQGLQFLFEYFSETQRNKGNFPGRFSGRQFSNSRSEMNVSTLELGDSALYLCASSLDQGFADTIYFGEGSWLTVV.

The V and J genes are TRBV4-3 and TRBJ1-4, with D hard to call. The germline V gene has CDR1 LGHNA and CDR2 YSLEER. CDR3 length: 18 residues. V shed 0 bases and J shed 0 bases, with 14 bases lying between them. CDR3 loop: CASSQDPRSIATNEKLFF. The CDR3 coding sequence is TGCGCCAGCAGCCAAGATCCCAGGTCAATCGCAACTAATGAAAAACTGTTTTTT.

The CDR3 here is CSALGQGVDQPQHF. The CDR3 nucleotides read TGCAGCGCCCTGGGACAGGGCGTGGATCAGCCCCAGCATTTT. The rearrangement joins TRBV29-1 to TRBJ1-5; TRBD1 matches 9 bases. Per the germline V gene, CDR1 is SQVTM and CDR2 is ANQGSEA. V shed 7 bases, J shed 5 bases, and the junction held 9 bases outside the gene matches. The CDR3 totals 14 residues.

V usage is TRBV5-1 and J usage is TRBJ2-3; tentative D call: TRBD1 (6 bases). The CDR3 has 13 amino acids. From germline, CDR1 is SGHRS and CDR2 YFSETQ. V dropped 1 base and J dropped 4 bases, with 7 bases sitting between them. The CDR3 protein is CASSLWTADTQYF. In DNA, the CDR3 is TGCGCCAGCAGCTTGTGGACAGCAGATACGCAGTATTTT.

The rearrangement links TRBV4-1 to TRBJ1-6, with D tentatively TRBD1 (5 bases). Germline CDR1 is MGHRA and CDR2 is YSYEKL. V was trimmed by 1 base and J by 9 bases, leaving 16 bases between them. This CDR3 is 16 amino acids long. CDR3 residues: CASSQVRDLSSSPLHF. CDR3 coding DNA: TGCGCCAGCAGCCAAGTTCGGGACTTAAGTAGTTCACCCCTCCACTTT.

The chain carries TRBV5-1 and TRBJ2-3, with 7 nucleotides matching TRBD1. V was clipped by 4 bases and J by 4 bases; unmatched bases: 6. The CDR3 length is 14 residues. Germline V gene sequence: CDR1 SGHRS, CDR2 YFSETQ. The CDR3 spells CASSPGQVSDTQYF. The CDR3 DNA reads TGCGCCAGCAGCCCTGGACAGGTTTCAGATACGCAGTATTTT. Variable domain in full (rest from reference TRBV5-1 and TRBJ2-3): KAGVTQTPRYLIKTRGQQVTLSCSPISGHRSVSWYQQTPGQGLQFLFEYFSETQRNKGNFPGRFSGRQFSNSRSEMNVSTLELGDSALYLCASSPGQVSDTQYFGPGTRLTVL.

This clone was counted only a few times. The chain combines TRBV30 with TRBJ1-1; maybe TRBD1 (5 bases). The germline V gene has CDR1 GTSNPN and CDR2 SVGIG (reference sequence). This CDR3 spans 14 amino acids. V was trimmed by 4 bases and J by 1 base, leaving 13 bases between them. Written as DNA, the CDR3 is TGTGCCTGGAACGGGCTAACAGGGAACACTGAAGCTTTCTTT. Encoded protein: CAWNGLTGNTEAFF.

V is TRBV5-1 and J is TRBJ2-3; D not resolved. Trimming took 0 bases from V and 2 from J, leaving 7 bases between them. Germline CDR1 and CDR2: SGHRS and YFSETQ. The CDR3 totals 14 residues. The CDR3: CASSLDSYTDTQYF. DNA for the CDR3: TGCGCCAGCAGCTTGGATAGCTACACAGATACGCAGTATTTT.

This clone has only a few counts. V is TRBV2 and J is TRBJ1-2, with D hard to call. Trimming took off 10 bases at V and 3 bases at J, with 15 bases between the two ends. There are 13 residues in the CDR3. CDR1 SNHLY and CDR2 FYNNEI come from the germline V gene. The CDR3 sequence is CATTLAEDYGYTF. DNA of the CDR3: TGTGCCACCACCTTGGCGGAGGACTATGGCTACACCTTC.

The CDR3 reads CASSPKRGGQGDTQYF. For the CDR3, the DNA is TGTGCCAGCAGCCCCAAGCGGGGGGGGCAAGGAGATACGCAGTATTTT. This chain joins TRBV3-1 (or the pseudogene TRBV3-2) and TRBJ2-3; 10 bases map to TRBD2. J was trimmed by 5 bases and V by 4 bases; bases with no gene match: 9. This CDR3 is 16 amino acids long. Germline V CDR1 and CDR2: LGHDT, YNNKEL (reference sequence).

The CDR3 protein is CASSPRREDGDTQYF. CDR3 sequence (DNA): TGTGCCAGCAGTCCACGCCGGGAAGACGGGGATACGCAGTATTTT. The V and J genes are TRBV6-5 and TRBJ2-3; perhaps TRBD2 as D (5 bases). The CDR3 contains 15 residues. Trimming stripped 5 bases from V and 6 bases from J, with 18 bases between. CDR1 and CDR2 (germline): MNHEY, SVGAGI.

This chain uses TRBV20-1 with TRBJ2-5; no firm D call. The germline V gene has CDR1 DFQATT and CDR2 SNEGSKA (reference sequence). CDR3 length: 11 amino acids. V dropped 5 bases and J dropped 5 bases, with 9 bases sitting between them. CDR3 DNA: TGCAGTGCTCAGGCGAGTGAGACCCAGTACTTC. It codes for CSAQASETQYF.

The rearrangement links TRBV29-1 to TRBJ1-5, with TRBD1 matching 7 bases. CDR3 size: 13 residues. Germline V gives CDR1 SQVTM, CDR2 ANQGSEA. The ends lost 4 bases at V and 5 bases at J; junction bases unmatched: 5. The CDR3 reads CSVGWQGDQPQHF. CDR3 sequence (DNA): TGCAGCGTTGGGTGGCAGGGGGATCAGCCCCAGCATTTT.